These T cell receptor beta chains were read from a single sample in a study of shared clonotypes between healthy human individuals. The protocol was immunoSEQ multiplex PCR, while the TCRdb copy is restricted to in-frame clones and leaves out a portion. The sample includes 150,000 to 200,000 clones, 66% of them seen just once. Sequencing was carried out using memory CD4+ T cells sorted from blood. Receptors were obtained from a man aged 25-40 years in good health. Both conserved end residues are part of each CDR3. Each record gives: V gene, CDR3 protein.

TRBV18 | CASSPQSEQYF
TRBV13 | CASSSLVYNEQFF
TRBV11-3 | CASSSQGDRGEAFF
TRBV29-1 | CSVGTVEAFF
TRBV28 | CASSLLGGLNEQFF
TRBV16 | CASSHSTGVYGYTF
TRBV21-1 | CASSNGTGGLDEQFF
TRBV18 | CASSPGRHRTDTQYF
TRBV5-1 | CASRSGFADYNEQFF
TRBV14 | CASSLSEGFYNEQFF
TRBV5-1 | CASSLGWGTGNTIYF
TRBV10-3 | CAISGGLGFPLMNTEAFF
TRBV9 | CASSPQAGGRTDTQYF
TRBV29-1 | CSVGMDSYEQYF
TRBV27 | CASSLRPQETQYF
TRBV11-3 | CASSSSHNVGSYNEQFF
TRBV6-1 | CASSKDRAEQYF